These T cell receptor beta chains were read from a single sample in a study of blood T cells in healthy people across ages. TCRdb used MiXCR to reprocess the 5' RACE reads, holding one entry per CDR3 protein. This table has fewer than 750,000 distinct CDR3 sequences, about 50% appearing once. The sample taken for sequencing was blood. All receptors come from a woman of 80 years or more in good health. The CDR3 runs from the conserved cysteine through the conserved F or W. A D gene is named only where the DNA matches it firmly. Expanded clones are given a class, and other clones once, few, many or no size at all.

size | J | D | V | CDR3 | DNA
many | TRBJ2-7 | TRBD2 | TRBV6-5 | CASSFRVAGGKNEQYF | TGTGCCAGCAGTTTCCGGGTGGCGGGAGGGAAAAACGAGCAGTACTTC
. | TRBJ2-2 | TRBD2 | TRBV20-1 | CSARGTSGIAGELFF | TGCAGTGCTAGGGGGACTAGCGGGATAGCCGGGGAGCTGTTTTTT
. | TRBJ2-3 | . | TRBV28 | CASSFKGPGTDTQYF | TGTGCCAGCAGTTTTAAGGGCCCTGGCACAGATACGCAGTATTTT
. | TRBJ2-5 | . | TRBV15 | CATSRDLGKETQYF | TGTGCCACCAGCAGAGATCTAGGGAAAGAGACCCAGTACTTC
. | TRBJ1-5 | . | TRBV7-2 | CASSFVGRDQPQHF | TGTGCCAGCAGCTTCGTAGGGAGAGATCAGCCCCAGCATTTT
. | TRBJ1-4 | . | TRBV5-1 | CASSVGLGVEKLFF | TGCGCCAGCAGCGTCGGGCTGGGTGTAGAAAAACTGTTTTTT
. | TRBJ2-3 | . | TRBV6-1 | CASSETLLTSTDTQYF | TGTGCCAGCAGTGAAACCCTCCTCACTAGCACAGATACGCAGTATTTT
many | TRBJ2-5 | . | TRBV20-1 | CSVSSAVQETQYF | TGCAGTGTCAGCAGCGCCGTCCAAGAGACCCAGTACTTC
many | TRBJ2-3 | . | TRBV7-3 | CASSLRSSTDTQYF | TGTGCCAGCAGCTTACGGTCTAGCACAGATACGCAGTATTTT
many | TRBJ1-2 | . | TRBV5-1 | CASSSGGQPYYGYTF | TGCGCCAGCAGCTCCGGTGGACAGCCCTACTATGGCTACACCTTC
. | TRBJ2-5 | . | TRBV20-1 | CSARPLAYQETQYF | TGCAGTGCTAGGCCCCTAGCGTATCAAGAGACCCAGTACTTC
. | TRBJ1-1 | TRBD1 | TRBV29-1 | CSVGQGEAFF | TGCAGCGTGGGACAGGGGGAAGCTTTCTTT
. | TRBJ2-2 | . | TRBV12-3/TRBV12-4 | CASSLAGGSGELFF | TGTGCCAGCAGTTTAGCGGGGGGCTCCGGGGAGCTGTTTTTT
. | TRBJ1-2 | . | TRBV28 | CASTNFRGGYTF | TGTGCCAGCACGAATTTCAGGGGTGGCTACACCTTC
. | TRBJ2-3 | TRBD2 | TRBV4-1 | CASSQAVPSGYTDTQYF | TGCGCCAGCAGCCAAGCGGTCCCTAGCGGGTACACAGATACGCAGTATTTT
many | TRBJ2-7 | . | TRBV10-3 | CAISESRTWLEQYF | TGTGCCATCAGTGAGTCGCGGACCTGGCTCGAGCAGTACTTC
. | TRBJ2-5 | . | TRBV3-1 | CASSQEGGGSQTQYF | TGTGCCAGCAGCCAAGAAGGTGGGGGTTCGCAGACCCAGTACTTC
few | TRBJ2-5 | . | TRBV7-9 | CASSLNSLAIETQYF | TGTGCCAGCAGCTTAAATAGCCTAGCGATTGAGACCCAGTACTTC
few | TRBJ1-1 | . | TRBV12-3/TRBV12-4 | CASSLGGTVVEAFF | TGTGCCAGCAGCTTGGGAGGGACTGTCGTTGAAGCTTTCTTT
. | TRBJ1-2 | . | TRBV6-5 | CASRDPGVYGYTF | TGTGCCAGCAGAGATCCAGGGGTTTATGGCTACACCTTC
. | TRBJ2-3 | . | TRBV7-2 | CASSLGGLHTDTQYF | TGTGCCAGCAGCTTAGGAGGGCTTCACACAGATACGCAGTATTTT
once | TRBJ2-6 | . | TRBV30 | CAWRRQAANVLTF | TGTGCCTGGAGGCGTCAAGCGGCCAACGTCCTGACTTTC
many | TRBJ2-7 | . | TRBV2 | CASSGWAGHEQYF | TGTGCCAGCAGTGGATGGGCAGGCCACGAGCAGTACTTC
few | TRBJ1-5 | TRBD1 | TRBV20-1 | CSVGVPGQTTGVARPQHF | TGCAGTGTTGGGGTACCGGGACAGACGACTGGGGTTGCTAGGCCCCAGCATTTT
few | TRBJ2-7 | TRBD2 | TRBV7-8 | CASSMGLAGNYEQYF | TGTGCCAGCAGCATGGGACTAGCGGGAAACTACGAGCAGTACTTC
. | TRBJ2-1 | TRBD1 | TRBV7-9 | CASSSPPGQSSYNEQFF | TGTGCCAGCAGCTCTCCTCCGGGACAGAGCTCCTACAATGAGCAGTTCTTC
many | TRBJ2-1 | . | TRBV28 | CASSSGHRYNEQFF | TGTGCCAGCAGTTCAGGACATCGGTACAATGAGCAGTTCTTC
. | TRBJ2-1 | TRBD1 | TRBV20-1 | CSAREGQGETDEQFF | TGCAGTGCTAGAGAGGGACAGGGAGAGACCGATGAGCAGTTCTTC
. | TRBJ2-3 | TRBD2 | TRBV7-6 | CASSFSRLAGDTYTQYF | TGTGCCAGCAGCTTTTCTAGACTAGCGGGAGACACATATACGCAGTATTTT
. | TRBJ1-5 | . | TRBV2 | CASRAQTGDNQPQHF | TGTGCCAGCAGAGCCCAGACAGGTGACAATCAGCCCCAGCATTTT
. | TRBJ1-6 | TRBD1 | TRBV12-3/TRBV12-4 | CASSWDSSNSPLHF | TGTGCCAGCAGTTGGGACAGTTCTAATTCACCCCTCCACTTT
many | TRBJ2-1 | TRBD2 | TRBV11-2 | CASSLAGGYGSYNEQFF | TGTGCCAGCAGCCTAGCGGGAGGCTATGGGTCCTACAATGAGCAGTTCTTC
. | TRBJ1-3 | . | TRBV27 | CATIAGCSGNTIYF | TGTGCCACGATTGCGGGGTGCTCTGGAAACACCATATATTTT
few | TRBJ1-1 | . | TRBV10-3 | CAISYRDMNTEAFF | TGTGCCATCAGTTACAGGGACATGAACACTGAAGCTTTCTTT
many | TRBJ2-7 | . | TRBV7-9 | CASSPLTHLNPEQYF | TGTGCCAGCAGCCCCCTCACACACCTAAACCCCGAGCAGTACTTC
many | TRBJ2-3 | . | TRBV7-2 | CASSNSEAGNTQYF | TGTGCCAGCAGCAACTCCGAGGCTGGAAATACGCAGTATTTT
. | TRBJ2-1 | TRBD2 | TRBV28 | CASSFPYLLAGVLHNEQFF | TGTGCCAGCAGTTTTCCTTACCTACTAGCGGGAGTCCTACACAATGAGCAGTTCTTC
many | TRBJ1-2 | . | TRBV29-1 | CSAAVGSGYTF | TGCAGCGCGGCTGTCGGGTCTGGCTACACCTTC
once | TRBJ2-3 | TRBD2 | TRBV18 | CASSPERGAMDTQYF | TGTGCCAGCTCACCAGAGCGGGGGGCCATGGATACGCAGTATTTT
once | TRBJ1-1 | . | TRBV7-3 | CASSLRAGFTEAFF | TGTGCCAGCAGCTTAAGGGCAGGATTCACTGAAGCTTTCTTT
. | TRBJ1-2 | TRBD1 | TRBV25-1 | CASSGGSTGRVYGYTF | TGTGCCAGCAGTGGGGGGTCGACAGGGCGAGTCTATGGCTACACCTTC